This passage covers 20 T cell receptor beta chains from one sample sequenced in a study of cytomegalovirus exposure and HLA in healthy donors. The PCR ran on 60 Vbeta and 13 Jbeta primers. TCRdb keeps only in-frame clones here, not all; method: immunoSEQ multiplex PCR. The repertoire holds roughly 98,000 clones, with approximately 75% as singletons. Source material: PBMCs. The receptors derive from a woman in her 70s in good health and CMV-seropositive.

The chain is built from TRBV27 and TRBJ2-1; TRBD1 might be the D (6 bases). The CDR3 has 14 residues. V lost 5 bases, J lost 3 bases, and 11 bases lay in between. CDR1 is MNHEY and CDR2 is SMNVEV in the germline V gene (reference sequence). The DNA for the CDR3 is TGTGCCAGCAGTCCAAAGGACAGCTACAATGAGCAGTTCTTC. Its protein is CASSPKDSYNEQFF.

V and J are TRBV7-6 and TRBJ2-2; 8 bases map to TRBD1. Germline V gene lookup returns CDR1 SGHVS and CDR2 FNYEAQ. J lost 6 bases, V lost 5 bases, and 8 bases had no gene match. The CDR3 consists of 15 residues. The CDR3 DNA sequence: TGTGCCAGCAGCCTAGGTCAGGGGGCGGCCGGGGAGCTGTTTTTT. Translation: CASSLGQGAAGELFF.

This clone was seen once. CDR3 sequence: CASAGGGTDTQYF. DNA of the CDR3: TGTGCCAGCGCGGGGGGGGGCACAGATACGCAGTATTTT. This chain uses TRBV9 with TRBJ2-3, with 9 positions matching TRBD2. The CDR3 extends over 13 amino acids. V gave up 7 bases and J gave up 1 base; unmatched junction bases: 1. Germline lookup yields CDR1 SGDLS and CDR2 YYNGEE.

This chain uses TRBV9 with TRBJ2-7; TRBD1 matches 7 bases. V trimming: 4 bases; J trimming: 2 bases; junction bases outside the gene matches: 12. CDR1 is SGDLS and CDR2 is YYNGEE in the germline V gene. The CDR3 is 16 residues long. Written as DNA, the CDR3 is TGTGCCAGCAGCCCAATCCTGGGACAGCACCCCTACGAGCAGTACTTC. The encoded protein is CASSPILGQHPYEQYF.

This clone was observed a few times. The chain links TRBV6-4 to TRBJ2-2; the D is unclear. Between the trimmed V and J ends, which lost 2 bases and 1 base, there was a span of 8 bases. CDR3 length: 15 amino acids. From germline, CDR1 is MRHNA and CDR2 SNTAGT. CDR3 residues: CASSDRPGNTGELFF. CDR3 DNA sequence: TGTGCCAGCAGTGACCGGCCAGGGAACACCGGGGAGCTGTTTTTT.

This clone was found a few times. The genes are TRBV10-2 and TRBJ2-5; perhaps TRBD2 as D (5 bases). The CDR3 consists of 15 residues. Germline assignment: CDR1 WSHSY and CDR2 SAAADI. Trimming stripped 3 bases from V and 5 bases from J, with 16 bases between. CDR3 in DNA: TGCGCCAGCAGTGACCCGAAACTAGGACTCGAGACCCAGTACTTC. Protein: CASSDPKLGLETQYF.

The chain couples TRBV9 to TRBJ1-4; 9 nucleotides line up with TRBD1. This CDR3 has 15 residues. Trimming at V came to 3 bases and at J to 6 bases, leaving 6 bases not matched to a gene. CDR1 is SGDLS and CDR2 is YYNGEE in the germline V gene. CDR3: CASSAYRDRDEKLFF. CDR3 coding DNA: TGTGCCAGCAGCGCCTACCGGGACAGGGATGAAAAACTGTTTTTT.

The count of this clone is one. CDR3 DNA sequence: TGTGCCAGCAGCCCTTGGACAGGAACCTACGAGCAGTACTTC. Encoded protein: CASSPWTGTYEQYF. V gene TRBV7-3 combines with J gene TRBJ2-7, with 7 nucleotides matching TRBD1. The CDR3 has 14 amino acids. In germline, CDR1 is SGHTA, CDR2 FQGTGA. Trimming at V came to 5 bases and at J to 2 bases, leaving 6 bases not matched to a gene.

This clone came up once. This sample also contains other DNA sequences that code for the same CDR3. The chain uses TRBV2 and TRBJ1-5; 8 bases agree with TRBD1. V lost 4 bases, J lost 4 bases, and 3 bases stayed unmatched. The CDR3 is 14 amino acids. Germline values: CDR1 SNHLY, CDR2 FYNNEI. The CDR3 loop reads CASSGQGRNQPQHF. The CDR3, as DNA: TGTGCCAGCAGTGGACAGGGGAGGAATCAGCCCCAGCATTTT.

The chain couples TRBV10-2 to TRBJ2-2, with D perhaps matching TRBD2 (6 bases). The germline gives CDR1 WSHSY, CDR2 SAAADI. V was clipped by 2 bases and J by 2 bases, with 24 bases between them. This CDR3 spans 20 amino acids. The CDR3: CASSERQLLERRVNTGELFF. For the CDR3, the DNA is TGCGCCAGCAGTGAGCGGCAGTTATTGGAAAGGAGGGTCAACACCGGGGAGCTGTTTTTT.

The chain employs TRBV10-3 and TRBJ2-2; perhaps TRBD2 as D (6 bases). V lost 6 bases, J lost 2 bases, and 7 bases lay in between. The CDR3 length is 13 residues. The V gene's germline CDR1 is ENHRY and CDR2 SYGVKD. In DNA form, the CDR3 reads TGTGCCATCAGGGGACTTAACACCGGGGAGCTGTTTTTT. It is translated as CAIRGLNTGELFF.

This rearrangement joins TRBV28 to TRBJ1-1; D gene ambiguous. The CDR3 spans 14 residues. V lost 5 bases and J 7 bases, leaving 17 bases between the germline ends. Germline V gene lookup returns CDR1 MDHEN and CDR2 SYDVKM. The CDR3 spells CASSPPGNRDEAFF. As DNA, the CDR3 is TGTGCCAGCAGTCCCCCGGGGAATCGGGATGAAGCTTTCTTT.

The V call is TRBV28, the J call TRBJ2-7; 9 nucleotides agree with TRBD2. The V segment lost 3 bases and the J segment 2 bases; nucleotides outside the gene matches: 8. The CDR3 runs to 16 residues. Germline V gene data show CDR1 as MDHEN and CDR2 as SYDVKM. This CDR3 reads CASSFRSGRRTYEQYF. The DNA of the CDR3 is TGTGCCAGCAGTTTCCGTAGCGGGAGAAGGACCTACGAGCAGTACTTC.

This chain links TRBV6-1 with TRBJ2-1, with a tentative D call TRBD2 (6 bases). V gave up 10 bases and J gave up 2 bases, with 15 bases separating them. Per the germline V gene, CDR1 is MNHNS and CDR2 is SASEGT. The CDR3 loop spans 14 amino acids. The CDR3 coding sequence is TGTGCCACCCTACACGGGAGCACCTACAATGAGCAGTTCTTC. Protein product: CATLHGSTYNEQFF.

The gene calls are TRBV9 and TRBJ1-2; D is unresolved. The germline V and J ends were trimmed by 0 bases and 4 bases, with 13 bases remaining between them. The CDR3 consists of 15 residues. The germline CDR1 and CDR2 sequences are SGDLS and YYNGEE. The CDR3 sequence is CASSVGGKDPYGYTF. The CDR3 bases are TGTGCCAGCAGCGTAGGAGGGAAGGACCCCTATGGCTACACCTTC.

The chain recombines TRBV5-1 with TRBJ2-3; TRBD2 agrees at 7 bases. This CDR3 contains 15 residues. Unmatched junction bases numbered 6, after V lost 3 bases and J lost 2 bases. Per the germline V gene, CDR1 is SGHRS and CDR2 is YFSETQ. This chain's CDR3 is CASSSERGLTDTQYF. The DNA of the CDR3 is TGCGCCAGCAGCTCAGAGCGGGGTCTCACAGATACGCAGTATTTT. Complete variable domain (other parts from reference TRBV5-1 and TRBJ2-3): KAGVTQTPRYLIKTRGQQVTLSCSPISGHRSVSWYQQTPGQGLQFLFEYFSETQRNKGNFPGRFSGRQFSNSRSEMNVSTLELGDSALYLCASSSERGLTDTQYFGPGTRLTVL.

The CDR3, as DNA: TGTGCCAGCAGCTTCAAGGGGAATTCACCCCTCCACTTT. It codes for CASSFKGNSPLHF. The chain has TRBV5-5 and TRBJ1-6; a weak D match, TRBD1 (5 bases). The germline gives CDR1 SGHKS, CDR2 YYEKEE (reference sequence). The CDR3 loop spans 13 amino acids. The V and J ends lost 2 bases and 7 bases respectively, with 7 bases between them.

This clone is a singleton in its sample. This chain's CDR3 is CASSNTGAGRTEAFF. DNA of the CDR3: TGTGCCAGCAGCAATACAGGGGCAGGGCGAACTGAAGCTTTCTTT. J is TRBJ1-1 and V is TRBV11-2, with 7 bases aligning to TRBD1. Germline assignment: CDR1 SGHAT and CDR2 FQNNGV. Trimming cost V 5 bases and J 5 bases; bases outside gene matches: 11. The CDR3 contains 15 residues.

The rearrangement uses TRBV7-3 and TRBJ2-3, with TRBD2 matching over 8 bases. Germline CDR1 is SGHTA and CDR2 is FQGTGA. The CDR3 is made up of 13 amino acids. V was pared by 8 bases and J by 3 bases, with 4 bases of the junction left unmatched. Here the CDR3 reads CASRPSGTDTQYF. CDR3 in DNA: TGTGCCAGCCGTCCTAGCGGGACAGATACGCAGTATTTT.

V and J are TRBV5-4 and TRBJ2-5; 7 bases line up with TRBD1. There are 15 residues in the CDR3. The V and J ends lost 6 bases and 5 bases, in that order; junction bases with no gene match: 13. Germline assignment: CDR1 SGHNT and CDR2 YYREEE (reference sequence). The CDR3 reads CASTQRKGAWETQYF. The DNA for the CDR3 is TGTGCCAGCACCCAGAGGAAGGGGGCATGGGAGACCCAGTACTTC. Together with reference TRBV5-4 and TRBJ2-5, the CDR3 gives the full variable domain: ETGVTQSPTHLIKTRGQQVTLRCSSQSGHNTVSWYQQALGQGPQFIFQYYREEENGRGNFPPRFSGLQFPNYSSELNVNALELDDSALYLCASTQRKGAWETQYFGPGTRLLVL.